The sequence of this T cell receptor beta chain was determined in a study of cytomegalovirus exposure and HLA in healthy donors. PCR involved 60 Vbeta and 13 Jbeta primers. Libraries were prepared by immunoSEQ multiplex PCR; TCRdb keeps only in-frame clonotypes and omits some of them. The sample carries around 150,000 clones, roughly 79% recorded once. In germline, CDR1 is LGHNA, CDR2 YNFKEQ. Trimming took 0 bases from V and 7 from J, leaving 10 bases between them. This CDR3 is 14 amino acids long. Study-wide findings and caveats: Later analysis showed TCR association rates varying by HLA locus, highest for DRB1 and lowest for HLA-C. A later analysis reportedly found that, within productive TCRs, an Asian-associated ancestry cluster had fewer N-insertions than the mean observed across the approximately 700 donors.

For this clone: Its antigen is not known.

Material: PBMCs. This chain links TRBV4-2 with TRBJ1-5, with D possibly TRBD1 on 5 matching bases. The TCR originated in a male donor in good health and CMV-seronegative. CDR3 bases: TGTGCCAGCAGCCAAGAAGGAAGGGGACAGCCCCAGCATTTT. It translates to CASSQEGRGQPQHF.